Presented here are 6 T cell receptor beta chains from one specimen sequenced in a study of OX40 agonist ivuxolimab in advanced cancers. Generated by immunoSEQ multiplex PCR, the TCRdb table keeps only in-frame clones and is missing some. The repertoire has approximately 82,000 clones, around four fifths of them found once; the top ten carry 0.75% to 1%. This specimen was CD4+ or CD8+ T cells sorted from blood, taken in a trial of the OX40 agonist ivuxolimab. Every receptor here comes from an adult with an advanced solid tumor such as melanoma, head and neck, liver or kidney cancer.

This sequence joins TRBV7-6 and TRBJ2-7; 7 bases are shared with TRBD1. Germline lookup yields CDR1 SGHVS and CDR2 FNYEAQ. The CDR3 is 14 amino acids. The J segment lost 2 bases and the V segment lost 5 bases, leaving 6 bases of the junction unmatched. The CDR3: CASSNRDRAYEQYF. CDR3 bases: TGTGCCAGCAGCAACCGGGACAGAGCCTACGAGCAGTACTTC.

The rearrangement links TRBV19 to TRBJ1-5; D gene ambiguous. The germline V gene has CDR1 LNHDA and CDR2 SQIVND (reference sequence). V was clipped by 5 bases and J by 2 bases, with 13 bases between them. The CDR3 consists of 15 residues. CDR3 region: CASSPPRGRNQPQHF. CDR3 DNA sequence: TGTGCCAGTAGTCCCCCCCGTGGGCGCAATCAGCCCCAGCATTTT.

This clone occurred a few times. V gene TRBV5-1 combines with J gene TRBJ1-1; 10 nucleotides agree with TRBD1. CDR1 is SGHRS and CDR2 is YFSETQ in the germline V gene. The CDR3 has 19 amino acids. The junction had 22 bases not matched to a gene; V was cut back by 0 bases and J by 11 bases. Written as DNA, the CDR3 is TGCGCCAGCAGCTTGGAAGGTTTAGGACTCCCTGACAGGGGGCGTAGTGCTTTCTTT. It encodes CASSLEGLGLPDRGRSAFF.

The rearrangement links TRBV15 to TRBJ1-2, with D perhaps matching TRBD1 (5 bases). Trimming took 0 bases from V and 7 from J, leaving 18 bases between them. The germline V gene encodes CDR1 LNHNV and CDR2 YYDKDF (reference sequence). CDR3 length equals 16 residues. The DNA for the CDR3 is TGTGCCACCAGCAGAGATCGGGCAGGGTGGGTCTCTGGCTACACCTTC. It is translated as CATSRDRAGWVSGYTF.

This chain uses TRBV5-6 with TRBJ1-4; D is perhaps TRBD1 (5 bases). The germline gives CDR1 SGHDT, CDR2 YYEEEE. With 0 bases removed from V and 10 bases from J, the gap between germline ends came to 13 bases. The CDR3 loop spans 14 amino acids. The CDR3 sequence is CASSLVGYGGKLFF. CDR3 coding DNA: TGTGCCAGCAGCTTGGTAGGGTACGGGGGAAAACTGTTTTTT.

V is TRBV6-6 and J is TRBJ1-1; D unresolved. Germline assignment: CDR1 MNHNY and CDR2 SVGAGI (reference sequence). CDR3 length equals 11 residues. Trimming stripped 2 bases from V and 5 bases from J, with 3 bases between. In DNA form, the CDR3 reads TGTGCCAGCAGTTACGTGACTGAAGCTTTCTTT. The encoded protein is CASSYVTEAFF.